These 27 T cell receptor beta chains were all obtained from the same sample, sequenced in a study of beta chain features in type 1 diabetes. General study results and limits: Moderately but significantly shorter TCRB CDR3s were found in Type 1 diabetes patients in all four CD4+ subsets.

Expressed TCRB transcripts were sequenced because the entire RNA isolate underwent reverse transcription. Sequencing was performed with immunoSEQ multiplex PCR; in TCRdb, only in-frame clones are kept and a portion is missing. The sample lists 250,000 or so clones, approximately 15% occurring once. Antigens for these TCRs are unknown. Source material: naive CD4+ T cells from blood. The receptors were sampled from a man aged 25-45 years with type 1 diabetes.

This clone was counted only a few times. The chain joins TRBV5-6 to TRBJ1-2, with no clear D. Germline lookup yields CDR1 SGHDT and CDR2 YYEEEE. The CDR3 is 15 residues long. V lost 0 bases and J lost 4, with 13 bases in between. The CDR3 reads CASSLAGDPGYGYTF. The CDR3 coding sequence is TGTGCCAGCAGCTTGGCGGGAGACCCCGGCTATGGCTACACCTTC.

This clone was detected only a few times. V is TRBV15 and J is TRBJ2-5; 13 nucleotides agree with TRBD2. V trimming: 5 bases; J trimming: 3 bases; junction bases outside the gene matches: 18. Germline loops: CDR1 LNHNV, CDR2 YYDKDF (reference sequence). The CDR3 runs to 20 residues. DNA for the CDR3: TGTGCCACCAGCGGAAATCTCCCCGGGACTAGCGGGAAGGGAAAAGAGACCCAGTACTTC. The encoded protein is CATSGNLPGTSGKGKETQYF. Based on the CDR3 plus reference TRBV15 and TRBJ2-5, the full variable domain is DAMVIQNPRYQVTQFGKPVTLSCSQTLNHNVMYWYQQKSSQAPKLLFHYYDKDFNNEADTPDNFQSRRPNTSFCFLDIRSPGLGDTAMYLCATSGNLPGTSGKGKETQYFGPGTRLLVL.

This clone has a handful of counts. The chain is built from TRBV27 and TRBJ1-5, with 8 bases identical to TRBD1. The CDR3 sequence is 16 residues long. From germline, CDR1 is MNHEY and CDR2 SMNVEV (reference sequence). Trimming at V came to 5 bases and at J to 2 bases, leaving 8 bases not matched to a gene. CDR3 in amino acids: CASSTIRGQGNQPQHF. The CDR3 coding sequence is TGTGCCAGCAGTACAATCAGGGGGCAGGGCAATCAGCCCCAGCATTTT.

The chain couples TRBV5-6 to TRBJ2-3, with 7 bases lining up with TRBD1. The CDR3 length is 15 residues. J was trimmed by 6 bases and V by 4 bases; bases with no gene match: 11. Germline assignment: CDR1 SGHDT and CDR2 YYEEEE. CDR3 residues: CASSLEGQKVDTQYF. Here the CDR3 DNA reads TGTGCCAGCAGCCTAGAGGGACAGAAGGTGGATACGCAGTATTTT. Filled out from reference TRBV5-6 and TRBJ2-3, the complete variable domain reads DAGVTQSPTHLIKTRGQQVTLRCSPKSGHDTVSWYQQALGQGPQFIFQYYEEEERQRGNFPDRFSGHQFPNYSSELNVNALLLGDSALYLCASSLEGQKVDTQYFGPGTRLTVL.

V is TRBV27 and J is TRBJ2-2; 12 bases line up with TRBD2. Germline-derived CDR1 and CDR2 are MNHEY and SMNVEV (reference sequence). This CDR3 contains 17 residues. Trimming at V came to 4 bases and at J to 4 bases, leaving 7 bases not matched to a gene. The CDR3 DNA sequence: TGTGCCAGCAGTTGGGCTAGCGGGGGGGCCGGCACCGGGGAGCTGTTTTTT. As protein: CASSWASGGAGTGELFF.

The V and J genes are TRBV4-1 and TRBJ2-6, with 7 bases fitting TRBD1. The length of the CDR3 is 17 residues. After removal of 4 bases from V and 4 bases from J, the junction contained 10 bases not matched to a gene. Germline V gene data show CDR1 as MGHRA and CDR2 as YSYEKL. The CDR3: CASSPGTARNGANVLTF. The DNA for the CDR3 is TGCGCCAGCAGCCCAGGGACAGCCAGAAACGGGGCCAACGTCCTGACTTTC.

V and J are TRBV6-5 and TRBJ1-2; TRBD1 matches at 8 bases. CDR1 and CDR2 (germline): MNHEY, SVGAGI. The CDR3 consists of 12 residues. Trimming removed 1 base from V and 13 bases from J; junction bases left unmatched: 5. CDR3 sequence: CASSYYRGTATF. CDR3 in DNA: TGTGCCAGCAGTTACTACAGGGGGACCGCCACCTTC.

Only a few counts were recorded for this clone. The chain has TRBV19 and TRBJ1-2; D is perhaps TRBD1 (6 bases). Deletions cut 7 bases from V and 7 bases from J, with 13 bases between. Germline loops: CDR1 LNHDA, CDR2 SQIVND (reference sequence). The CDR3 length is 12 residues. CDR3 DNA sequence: TGTGCCAGTACAGGGGCGCCTAGTGGCTACACCTTC. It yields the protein CASTGAPSGYTF.

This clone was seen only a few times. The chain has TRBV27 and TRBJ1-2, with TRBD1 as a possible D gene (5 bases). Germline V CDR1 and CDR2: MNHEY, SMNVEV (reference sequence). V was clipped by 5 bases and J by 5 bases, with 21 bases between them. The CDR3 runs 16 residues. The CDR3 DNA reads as TGTGCCAGCAGTCCCCGGACGCCCTCGGGGGGATATGGCTACACCTTC. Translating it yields CASSPRTPSGGYGYTF.

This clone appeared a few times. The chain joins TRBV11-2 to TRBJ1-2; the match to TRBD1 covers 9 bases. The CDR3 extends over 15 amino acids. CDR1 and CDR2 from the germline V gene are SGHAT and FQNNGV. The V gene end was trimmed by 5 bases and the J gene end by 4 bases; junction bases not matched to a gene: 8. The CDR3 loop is CASSMGGQGLYGYTF. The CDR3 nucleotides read TGTGCCAGCAGCATGGGGGGACAGGGACTCTATGGCTACACCTTC.

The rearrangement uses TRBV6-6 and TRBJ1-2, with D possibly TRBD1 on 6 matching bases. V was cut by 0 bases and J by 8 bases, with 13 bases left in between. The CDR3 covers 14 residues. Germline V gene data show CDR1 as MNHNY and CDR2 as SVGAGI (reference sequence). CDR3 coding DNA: TGTGCCAGCAGTTACTCAACAGGGTATTCGGGCTACACCTTC. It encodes CASSYSTGYSGYTF.

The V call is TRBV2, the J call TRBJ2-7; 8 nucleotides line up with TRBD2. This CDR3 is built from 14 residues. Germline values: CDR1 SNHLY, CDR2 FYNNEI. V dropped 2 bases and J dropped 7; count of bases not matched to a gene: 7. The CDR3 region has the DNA TGTGCCAGCAGTGAATCGAGACTAGCGAGTGAGCAGTACTTC. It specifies CASSESRLASEQYF.

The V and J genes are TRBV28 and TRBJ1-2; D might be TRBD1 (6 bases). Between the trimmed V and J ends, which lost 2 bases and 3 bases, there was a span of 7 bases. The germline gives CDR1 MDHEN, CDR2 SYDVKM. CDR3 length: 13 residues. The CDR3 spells CASSLAGDYGYTF. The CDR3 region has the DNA TGTGCCAGCAGTTTAGCAGGGGACTATGGCTACACCTTC.

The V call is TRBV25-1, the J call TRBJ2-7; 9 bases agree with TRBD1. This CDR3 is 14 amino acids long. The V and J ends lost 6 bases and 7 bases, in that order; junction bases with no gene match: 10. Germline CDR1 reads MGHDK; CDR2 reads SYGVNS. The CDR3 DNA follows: TGTGCCAGCAGCGAAACAGGGGGCGCGGGGGAGCAGTACTTC. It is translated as CASSETGGAGEQYF.

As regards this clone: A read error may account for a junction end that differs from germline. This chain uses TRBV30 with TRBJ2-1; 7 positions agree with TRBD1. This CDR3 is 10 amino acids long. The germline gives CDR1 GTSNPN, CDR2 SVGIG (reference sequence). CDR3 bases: TGTGCCTGGAGATGGGACAGTCTGGTCTTC. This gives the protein CAWRWDSLVF.

CDR3 coding DNA: TGCGCCAGCAGCTTGGCCATACCTGCGTTTTCACCCCTCCACTTT. It specifies CASSLAIPAFSPLHF. This rearrangement joins TRBV5-1 to TRBJ1-6; no definite D call. This CDR3 comprises 15 residues. Germline values: CDR1 SGHRS, CDR2 YFSETQ. Trimming cost V 0 bases and J 9 bases, with 13 bases left between them.

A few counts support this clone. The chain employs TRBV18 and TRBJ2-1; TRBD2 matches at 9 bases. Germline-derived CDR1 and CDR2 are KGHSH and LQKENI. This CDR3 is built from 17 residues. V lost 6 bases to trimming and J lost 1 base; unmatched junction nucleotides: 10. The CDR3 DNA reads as TGTGCCAGCTCCCCGATAGCGGGAGTGGGATCCTACAATGAGCAGTTCTTC. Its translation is CASSPIAGVGSYNEQFF.

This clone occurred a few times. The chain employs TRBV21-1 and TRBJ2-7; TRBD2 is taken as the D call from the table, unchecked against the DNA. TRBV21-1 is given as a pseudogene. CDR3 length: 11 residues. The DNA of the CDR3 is TGTGCCAGCAGCCCTACCTACGAGCAGTACTTC. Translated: CASSPTYEQYF.

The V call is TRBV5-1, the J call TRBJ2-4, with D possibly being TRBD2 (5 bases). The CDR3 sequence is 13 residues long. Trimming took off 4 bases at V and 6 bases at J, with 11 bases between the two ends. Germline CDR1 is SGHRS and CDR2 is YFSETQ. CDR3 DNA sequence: TGCGCCAGCAGCGCGGACTCATCAAACATTCAGTACTTC. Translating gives CASSADSSNIQYF.

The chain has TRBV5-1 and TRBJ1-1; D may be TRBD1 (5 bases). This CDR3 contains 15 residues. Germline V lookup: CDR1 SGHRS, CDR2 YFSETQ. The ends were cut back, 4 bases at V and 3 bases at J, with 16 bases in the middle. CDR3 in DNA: TGCGCCAGCAGCCCCCTTTCGGGGGGGGACACTGAAGCTTTCTTT. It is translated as CASSPLSGGDTEAFF.

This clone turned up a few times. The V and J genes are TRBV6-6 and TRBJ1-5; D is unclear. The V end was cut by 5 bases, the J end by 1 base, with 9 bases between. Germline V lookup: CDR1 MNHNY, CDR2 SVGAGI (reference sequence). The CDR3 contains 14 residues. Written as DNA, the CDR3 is TGTGCCAGCAGTCTCGACATGAGCAATCAGCCCCAGCATTTT. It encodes CASSLDMSNQPQHF.

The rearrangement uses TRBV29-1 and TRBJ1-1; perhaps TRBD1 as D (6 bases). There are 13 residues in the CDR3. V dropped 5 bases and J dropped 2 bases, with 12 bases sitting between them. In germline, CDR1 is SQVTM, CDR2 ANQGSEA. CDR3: CSVPGGANTEAFF. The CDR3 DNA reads TGCAGCGTTCCCGGGGGGGCAAACACTGAAGCTTTCTTT. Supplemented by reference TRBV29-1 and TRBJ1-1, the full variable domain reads SAVISQKPSRDICQRGTSLTIQCQVDSQVTMMFWYRQQPGQSLTLIATANQGSEATYESGFVIDKFPISRPNLTFSTLTVSNMSPEDSSIYLCSVPGGANTEAFFGQGTRLTVV.

CDR3 coding DNA: TGCGCCAGCAGCCCGGAACCTGCGGGGGCGGGGGAGACCCAGTACTTC. It codes for CASSPEPAGAGETQYF. This rearrangement joins TRBV5-1 to TRBJ2-5, with D tentatively TRBD2 (7 bases). With 4 bases removed from V and 5 bases from J, the gap between germline ends came to 21 bases. The CDR3 has 16 amino acids. Germline V gene sequence: CDR1 SGHRS, CDR2 YFSETQ. Using reference TRBV5-1 and TRBJ2-5 for the parts outside the CDR3, the full variable domain is KAGVTQTPRYLIKTRGQQVTLSCSPISGHRSVSWYQQTPGQGLQFLFEYFSETQRNKGNFPGRFSGRQFSNSRSEMNVSTLELGDSALYLCASSPEPAGAGETQYFGPGTRLLVL.

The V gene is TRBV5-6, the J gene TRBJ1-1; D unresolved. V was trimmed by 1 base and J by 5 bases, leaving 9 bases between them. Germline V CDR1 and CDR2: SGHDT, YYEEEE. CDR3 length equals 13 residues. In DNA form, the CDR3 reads TGTGCCAGCAGCTTGAATCCCGAGACTGAAGCTTTCTTT. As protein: CASSLNPETEAFF.

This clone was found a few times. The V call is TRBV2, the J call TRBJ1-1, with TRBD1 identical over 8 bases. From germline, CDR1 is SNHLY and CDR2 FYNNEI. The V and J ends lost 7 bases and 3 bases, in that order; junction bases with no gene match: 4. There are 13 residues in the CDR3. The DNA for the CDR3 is TGTGCCAGCACCGGACAGGGCGACACTGAAGCTTTCTTT. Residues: CASTGQGDTEAFF.

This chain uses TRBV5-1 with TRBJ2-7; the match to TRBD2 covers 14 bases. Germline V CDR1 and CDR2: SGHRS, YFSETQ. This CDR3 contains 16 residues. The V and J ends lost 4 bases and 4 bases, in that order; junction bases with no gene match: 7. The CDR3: CASSPGLAGDIYEQYF. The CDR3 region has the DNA TGCGCCAGCAGCCCGGGACTAGCGGGAGATATTTACGAGCAGTACTTC.

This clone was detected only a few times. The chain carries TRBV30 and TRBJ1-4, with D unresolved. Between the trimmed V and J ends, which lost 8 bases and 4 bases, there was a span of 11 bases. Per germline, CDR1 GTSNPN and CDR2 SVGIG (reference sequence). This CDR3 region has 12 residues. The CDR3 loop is CASGGINEKLFF. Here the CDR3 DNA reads TGTGCCAGCGGAGGGATTAATGAAAAACTGTTTTTT.